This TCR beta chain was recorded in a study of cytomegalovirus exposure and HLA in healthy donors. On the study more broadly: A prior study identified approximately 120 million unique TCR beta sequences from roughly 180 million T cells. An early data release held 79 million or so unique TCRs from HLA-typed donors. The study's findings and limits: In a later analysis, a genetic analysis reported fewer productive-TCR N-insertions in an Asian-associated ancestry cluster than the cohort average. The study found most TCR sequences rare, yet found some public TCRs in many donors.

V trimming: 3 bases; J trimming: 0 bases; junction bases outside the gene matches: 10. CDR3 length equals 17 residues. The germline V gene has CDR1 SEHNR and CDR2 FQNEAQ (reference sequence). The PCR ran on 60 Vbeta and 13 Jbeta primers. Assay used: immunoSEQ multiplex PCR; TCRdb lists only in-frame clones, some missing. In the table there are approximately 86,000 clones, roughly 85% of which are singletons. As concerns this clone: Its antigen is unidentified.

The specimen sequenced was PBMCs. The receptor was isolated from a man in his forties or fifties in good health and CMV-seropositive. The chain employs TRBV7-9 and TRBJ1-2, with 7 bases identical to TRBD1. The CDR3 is CASSLGGDRPSNYGYTF. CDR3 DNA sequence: TGTGCCAGCAGCTTGGGTGGGGACAGACCTTCTAACTATGGCTACACCTTC. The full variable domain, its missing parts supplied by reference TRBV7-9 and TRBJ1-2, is DTGVSQNPRHKITKRGQNVTFRCDPISEHNRLYWYRQTLGQGPEFLTYFQNEAQLEKSRLLSDRFSAERPKGSFSTLEIQRTEQGDSAMYLCASSLGGDRPSNYGYTFGSGTRLTVV.